Below are 3 T cell receptor beta chains sequenced from a single sample in a study of shared clonotypes between healthy human individuals. Repertoires were generated with immunoSEQ multiplex PCR, while TCRdb's copy carries only in-frame clones and drops some. The sample carries some 2.3 million clones, approximately 95% recorded once. The specimen sequenced was naive CD4+ T cells from PBMCs. As for subset: CD45RA+ positively selected. These receptors were taken from a man younger than 35 in good health. Some clones in this sample may be carry-over from other donors' samples.

V gene TRBV4-1 combines with J gene TRBJ2-1, with 9 nucleotides matching TRBD1. The CDR3 is made up of 17 amino acids. Per the germline V gene, CDR1 is MGHRA and CDR2 is YSYEKL. V was pared by 3 bases and J by 5 bases, with 11 bases of the junction left unmatched. CDR3 in DNA: TGCGCCAGCAGCCAGGGTCCCGGGACAGGGCGTAACAATGAGCAGTTCTTC. It is translated as CASSQGPGTGRNNEQFF.

The chain employs TRBV5-4 and TRBJ2-7; TRBD2 agrees at 10 bases. CDR3 length equals 16 residues. Losses at the gene ends were 0 bases for V and 2 bases for J; bases not matched to a gene: 5. Germline V CDR1 and CDR2: SGHNT, YYREEE (reference sequence). CDR3 amino acids: CASSLATSGKTYEQYF. The CDR3 DNA is TGTGCCAGCAGCTTGGCCACTAGCGGGAAAACCTACGAGCAGTACTTC.

This clone was seen a handful of times. Other DNA sequences within the sample encode an identical CDR3. The V gene is TRBV10-1, the J gene TRBJ1-1, with D unresolved. The V and J ends lost 2 bases and 0 bases respectively, with 4 bases between them. The germline CDR1 and CDR2 sequences are WNHNN and SYGVQD (reference sequence). The length of the CDR3 is 13 residues. CDR3 nucleotide sequence: TGCGCCAGCAGTGAGGGGCTGAACACTGAAGCTTTCTTT. It encodes CASSEGLNTEAFF.